This T cell receptor (beta chain) was recovered during a study of blood T cells in healthy people across ages. Primed by a sample-barcoded 5' primer and a J-beta primer mix, a second PCR proceeded for roughly 6 to 12 cycles. TCRdb itself ran the 5' RACE reads through MiXCR, one entry per CDR3 protein. This table holds roughly 1.4 million distinct CDR3 sequences, 59% found once. From germline, CDR1 is SGHNT and CDR2 YENEEA. J gave up 5 bases and V 4 bases, and 1 base lay outside the gene matches. The CDR3 contains 14 residues. Those donating, healthy Caucasian individuals from Russia, were aged roughly 6 to 90. Per-sample yields of isolated PBMCs were at least 6 million.

Material for sequencing was blood. This chain connects TRBV11-3 to TRBJ2-1; 11 positions agree with TRBD2. The TCR sequence derives from a man in his late teens or twenties in good health. The CDR3 spells CASSSTSGDNEQFF. CDR3 DNA: TGTGCCAGCAGCTCGACTAGCGGGGACAATGAGCAGTTCTTC. Full variable domain (remainder filled in from reference TRBV11-3 and TRBJ2-1): EAGVVQSPRYKIIEKKQPVAFWCNPISGHNTLYWYLQNLGQGPELLIRYENEEAVDDSQLPKDRFSAERLKGVDSTLKIQPAELGDSAVYLCASSSTSGDNEQFFGPGTRLTVL.